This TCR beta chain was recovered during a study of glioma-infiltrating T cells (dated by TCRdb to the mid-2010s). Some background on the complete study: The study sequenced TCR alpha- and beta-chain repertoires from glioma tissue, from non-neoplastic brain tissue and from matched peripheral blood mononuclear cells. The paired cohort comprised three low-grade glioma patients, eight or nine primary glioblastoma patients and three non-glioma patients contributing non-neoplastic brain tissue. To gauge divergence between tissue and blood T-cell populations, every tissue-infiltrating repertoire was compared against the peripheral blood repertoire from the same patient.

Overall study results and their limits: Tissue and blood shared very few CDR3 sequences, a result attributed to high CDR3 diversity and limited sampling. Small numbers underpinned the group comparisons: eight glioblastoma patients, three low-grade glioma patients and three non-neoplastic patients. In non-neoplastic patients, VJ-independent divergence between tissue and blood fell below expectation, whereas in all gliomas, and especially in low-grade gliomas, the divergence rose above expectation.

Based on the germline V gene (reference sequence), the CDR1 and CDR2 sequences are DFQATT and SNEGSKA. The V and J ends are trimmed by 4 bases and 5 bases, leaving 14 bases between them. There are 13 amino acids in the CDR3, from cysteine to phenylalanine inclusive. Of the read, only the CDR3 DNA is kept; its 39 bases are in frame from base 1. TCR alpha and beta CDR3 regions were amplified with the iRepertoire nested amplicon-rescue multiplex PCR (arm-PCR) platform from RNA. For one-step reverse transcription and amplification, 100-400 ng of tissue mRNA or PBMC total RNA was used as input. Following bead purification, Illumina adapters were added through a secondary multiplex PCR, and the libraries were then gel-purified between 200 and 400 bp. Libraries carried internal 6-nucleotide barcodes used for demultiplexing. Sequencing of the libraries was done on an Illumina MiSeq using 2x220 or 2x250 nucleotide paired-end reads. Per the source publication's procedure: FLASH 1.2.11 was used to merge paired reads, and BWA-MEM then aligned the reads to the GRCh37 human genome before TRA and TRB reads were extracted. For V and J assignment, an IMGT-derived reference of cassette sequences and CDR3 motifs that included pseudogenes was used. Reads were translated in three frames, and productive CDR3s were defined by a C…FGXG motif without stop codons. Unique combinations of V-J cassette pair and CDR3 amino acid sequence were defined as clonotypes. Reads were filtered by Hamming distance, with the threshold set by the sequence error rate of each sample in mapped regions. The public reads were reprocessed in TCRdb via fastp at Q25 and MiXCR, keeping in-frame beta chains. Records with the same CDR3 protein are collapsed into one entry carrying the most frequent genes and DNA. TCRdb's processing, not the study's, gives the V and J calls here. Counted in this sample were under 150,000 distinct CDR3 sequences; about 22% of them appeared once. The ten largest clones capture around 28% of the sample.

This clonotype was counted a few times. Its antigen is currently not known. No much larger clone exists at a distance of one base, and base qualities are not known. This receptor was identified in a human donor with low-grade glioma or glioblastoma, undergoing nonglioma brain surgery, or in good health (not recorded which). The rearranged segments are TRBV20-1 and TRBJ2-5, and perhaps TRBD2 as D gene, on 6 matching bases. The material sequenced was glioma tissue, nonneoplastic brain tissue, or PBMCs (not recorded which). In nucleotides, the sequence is TGCAGTGCTAAATATGAGGGACTTGAGACCCAGTACTTC. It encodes CSAKYEGLETQYF.